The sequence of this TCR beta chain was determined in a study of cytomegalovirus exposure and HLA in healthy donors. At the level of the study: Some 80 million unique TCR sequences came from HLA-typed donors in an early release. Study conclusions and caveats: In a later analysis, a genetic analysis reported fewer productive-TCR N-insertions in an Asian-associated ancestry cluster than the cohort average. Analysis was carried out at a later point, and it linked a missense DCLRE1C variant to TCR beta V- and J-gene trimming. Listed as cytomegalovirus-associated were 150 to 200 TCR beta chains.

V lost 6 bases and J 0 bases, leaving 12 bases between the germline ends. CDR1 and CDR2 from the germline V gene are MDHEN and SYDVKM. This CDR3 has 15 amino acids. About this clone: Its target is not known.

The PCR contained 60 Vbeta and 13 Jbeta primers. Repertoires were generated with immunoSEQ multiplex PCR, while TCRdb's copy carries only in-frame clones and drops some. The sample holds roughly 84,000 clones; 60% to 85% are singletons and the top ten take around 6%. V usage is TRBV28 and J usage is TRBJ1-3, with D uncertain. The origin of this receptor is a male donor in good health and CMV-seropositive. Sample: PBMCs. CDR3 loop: CASRVAGSSGNTIYF. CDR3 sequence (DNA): TGTGCCAGCAGGGTTGCGGGGAGCTCTGGAAACACCATATATTTT.